Sequencing of this T cell receptor beta chain was carried out in a study of blood T cell repertoires in COVID-19. CDR1 and CDR2 (germline): MDHEN, SYDVKM. The CDR3 totals 14 residues. Trimming pared 8 bases from V and 5 bases from J, leaving 13 bases between. Generated by immunoSEQ multiplex PCR, the TCRdb table keeps only in-frame clones and is missing some. This sample yields 150,000 to 200,000 clones, of which about 80% are seen a single time; about an eighth belongs to the top ten. Everyone who took part was roughly 18 to 100 years old, and they came from 24 US areas. A COVID-19 case had been met by exposed participants during the 2 weeks before study entry.

This receptor was identified in a man between 60 and 70 years old who had been exposed to COVID-19. V is TRBV28 and J is TRBJ1-6; tentative D call: TRBD1 (6 bases). Sequencing input: PBMCs or T cells enriched from blood (not recorded which). CDR3 in DNA: TGTGCCAGCCGGAGGACAGCTAATAATTCACCCCTCCACTTT. This gives the protein CASRRTANNSPLHF. Full variable domain (outside the CDR3, taken from reference TRBV28 and TRBJ1-6): DVKVTQSSRYLVKRTGEKVFLECVQDMDHENMFWYRQDPGLGLRLIYFSYDVKMKEKGDIPEGYSVSREKKERFSLILESASTNQTSMYLCASRRTANNSPLHFGNGTRLTVT.